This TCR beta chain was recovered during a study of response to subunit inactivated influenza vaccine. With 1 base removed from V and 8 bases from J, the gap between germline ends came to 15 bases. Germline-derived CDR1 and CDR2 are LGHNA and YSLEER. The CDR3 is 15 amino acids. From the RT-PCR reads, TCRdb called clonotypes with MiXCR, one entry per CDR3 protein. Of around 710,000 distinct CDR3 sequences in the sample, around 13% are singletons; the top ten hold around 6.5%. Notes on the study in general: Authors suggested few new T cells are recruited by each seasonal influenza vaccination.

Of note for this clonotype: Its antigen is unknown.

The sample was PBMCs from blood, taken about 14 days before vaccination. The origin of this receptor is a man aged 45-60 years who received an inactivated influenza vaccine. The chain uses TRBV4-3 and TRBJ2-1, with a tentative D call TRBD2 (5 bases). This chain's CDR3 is CASSQVLAGLYEQFF. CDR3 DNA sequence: TGCGCCAGCAGCCAAGTGCTAGCTGGATTATATGAGCAGTTCTTC.